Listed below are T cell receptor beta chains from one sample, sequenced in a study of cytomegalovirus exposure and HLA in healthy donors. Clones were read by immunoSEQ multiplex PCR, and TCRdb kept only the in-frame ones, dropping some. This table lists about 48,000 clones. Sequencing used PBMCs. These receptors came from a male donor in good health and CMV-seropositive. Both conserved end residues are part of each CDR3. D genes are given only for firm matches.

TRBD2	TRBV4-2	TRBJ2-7	CASSQEPPRTSGGIGIYEQYF	TGTGCCAGCAGCCAAGAACCACCGAGGACTAGCGGGGGGATCGGAATATACGAGCAGTACTTC
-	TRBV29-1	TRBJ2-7	CSVEGLYPYEQYF	TGCAGCGTTGAAGGACTTTACCCCTACGAGCAGTACTTC
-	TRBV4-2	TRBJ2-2	CASSQGVTINTGELFF	TGTGCCAGCAGCCAAGGGGTGACAATTAACACCGGGGAGCTGTTTTTT
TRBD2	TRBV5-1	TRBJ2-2	CASSGGVNTGELFF	TGCGCCAGCAGCGGGGGGGTGAACACCGGGGAGCTGTTTTTT
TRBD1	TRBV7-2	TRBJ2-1	CASSFRTGTDNEQFF	TGTGCCAGCAGCTTCCGGACAGGGACCGACAATGAGCAGTTCTTC
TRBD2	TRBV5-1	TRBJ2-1	CASSLEIGPGLAGINNEQFF	TGCGCCAGCAGCTTGGAAATCGGCCCGGGACTAGCGGGGATCAACAATGAGCAGTTCTTC
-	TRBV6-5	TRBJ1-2	CASSYSAGNYGYTF	TGTGCCAGCAGTTACTCGGCAGGGAACTATGGCTACACCTTC
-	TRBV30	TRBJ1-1	CAWSVDLNTEAFF	TGTGCCTGGAGTGTAGACTTGAACACTGAAGCTTTCTTT
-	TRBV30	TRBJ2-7	CAWSPTSGEQYF	TGTGCCTGGAGTCCGACCTCGGGCGAGCAGTACTTC
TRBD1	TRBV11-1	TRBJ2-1	CASSPRTGSEQFF	TGTGCCAGCAGCCCCCGGACAGGGTCTGAGCAGTTCTTC
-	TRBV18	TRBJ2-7	CASSSEGEQYF	TGTGCCAGCTCATCCGAGGGCGAGCAGTACTTC
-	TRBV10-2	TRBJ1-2	CASSESKGGNYGYTF	TGCGCCAGCAGTGAGTCTAAAGGAGGAAACTATGGCTACACCTTC
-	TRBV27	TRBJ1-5	CASSLFENQPQHF	TGTGCCAGCAGTTTATTTGAGAATCAGCCCCAGCATTTT
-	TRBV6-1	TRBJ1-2	CASSENRAANYGYTF	TGTGCCAGCAGTGAAAACAGGGCCGCTAACTATGGCTACACCTTC
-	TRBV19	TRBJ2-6	CASSSRGKGANVLTF	TGTGCCAGTAGTAGCAGGGGCAAGGGGGCCAACGTCCTGACTTTC
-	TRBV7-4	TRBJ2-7	CASSLALEVGYEQYF	TGTGCCAGCAGCTTAGCGCTGGAGGTGGGGTACGAGCAGTACTTC
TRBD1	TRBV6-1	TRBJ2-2	CASSTTGATGELFF	TGTGCCAGCAGTACGACAGGGGCCACCGGGGAGCTGTTTTTT
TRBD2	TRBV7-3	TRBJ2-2	CASSLTWGLGSWGVTGELFF	TGTGCCAGCAGCTTAACTTGGGGACTAGGAAGTTGGGGGGTCACCGGGGAGCTGTTTTTT
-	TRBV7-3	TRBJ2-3	CASSKGEGTQYF	TGTGCCAGCAGCAAAGGGGAAGGGACGCAGTATTTT
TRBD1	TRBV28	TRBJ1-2	CASSSIGQGQGAGYTF	TGTGCCAGCAGTTCGATCGGACAGGGGCAAGGGGCTGGCTACACCTTC
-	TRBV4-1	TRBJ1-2	CASSQDTVINYGYTF	TGCGCCAGCAGCCAAGATACTGTTATTAACTATGGCTACACCTTC
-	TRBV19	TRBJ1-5	CASSEISGKGQPQHF	TGTGCCAGTAGTGAAATCTCAGGGAAAGGACAGCCCCAGCATTTT
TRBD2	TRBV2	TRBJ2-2	CASRPTTSGGELFF	TGTGCCAGCAGGCCTACGACTAGCGGCGGGGAGCTGTTTTTT
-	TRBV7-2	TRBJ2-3	CASSPRGKLADTQYF	TGTGCCAGCAGCCCCCGGGGTAAACTCGCAGATACGCAGTATTTT
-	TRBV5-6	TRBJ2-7	CASSFSQGSYEQYF	TGTGCCAGCAGCTTTTCCCAGGGCTCCTACGAGCAGTACTTC
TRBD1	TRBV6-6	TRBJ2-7	CASSFIAGGAGEQYF	TGTGCCAGCAGTTTCATCGCAGGGGGCGCGGGAGAGCAGTACTTC
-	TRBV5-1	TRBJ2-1	CASSLGQGSEQFF	TGCGCCAGCAGCTTGGGCCAGGGAAGTGAGCAGTTCTTC
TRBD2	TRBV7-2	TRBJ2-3	CASNEGLAIADTQYF	TGTGCCAGCAATGAAGGACTAGCGATAGCAGATACGCAGTATTTT
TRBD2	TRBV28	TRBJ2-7	CASSTRLAGGPREQYF	TGTGCCAGCAGTACACGACTAGCGGGGGGCCCCCGCGAGCAGTACTTC
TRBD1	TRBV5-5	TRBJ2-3	CASSSGQGTDTQYF	TGTGCCAGCAGCTCCGGACAGGGCACAGATACGCAGTATTTT
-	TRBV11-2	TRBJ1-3	CASSLESGSGNTIYF	TGTGCCAGCAGCTTAGAGTCAGGCTCTGGAAACACCATATATTTT
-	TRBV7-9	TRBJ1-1	CASSLGGLANTEAFF	TGTGCCAGCAGCTTGGGGGGGTTGGCGAACACTGAAGCTTTCTTT
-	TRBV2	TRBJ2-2	CASTDGTTTGELFF	TGTGCCAGCACGGACGGGACAACCACCGGGGAGCTGTTTTTT
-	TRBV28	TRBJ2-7	CASGGGQYEQYF	TGTGCCAGCGGGGGGGGGCAGTACGAGCAGTACTTC
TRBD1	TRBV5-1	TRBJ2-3	CASSLDPGQGTDTQYF	TGCGCCAGCAGCTTAGATCCGGGACAGGGGACAGATACGCAGTATTTT
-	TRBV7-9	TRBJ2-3	CASSLDWADTQYF	TGTGCCAGCAGCTTAGACTGGGCGGATACGCAGTATTTT
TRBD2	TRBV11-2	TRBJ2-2	CASSFGASGGSTGELFF	TGTGCCAGCAGCTTTGGGGCTAGCGGGGGTTCCACCGGGGAGCTGTTTTTT
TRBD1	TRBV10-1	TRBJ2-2	CASRSDRVTGELFF	TGCGCCAGCAGGAGTGACAGGGTCACCGGGGAGCTGTTTTTT
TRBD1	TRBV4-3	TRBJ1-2	CASSQDWAGTEERDGYTF	TGCGCCAGCAGCCAAGATTGGGCCGGGACAGAAGAAAGGGATGGCTACACCTTC
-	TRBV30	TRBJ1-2	CAWNLAVEGYTF	TGTGCCTGGAACCTGGCGGTGGAAGGCTACACCTTC
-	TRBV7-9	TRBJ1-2	CASSRTREVKGYTF	TGTGCCAGCAGCCGAACCAGGGAGGTGAAGGGCTACACCTTC